These 9 T cell receptor beta chains came from one sample sequenced in a study of T-cell memory formation after mild COVID-19. A single record per CDR3 protein comes from TCRdb applying MiXCR to the 5' RACE reads. The profile shows about 340,000 distinct CDR3 sequences, 20% to 25% of them singletons. The source material was PBMCs or a T cell subset sorted from them (not recorded which). The receptors were sampled from a young man who had mild COVID-19 (a few samples of this study predate the infection). Cell type and time point are not known.

The table lists this clonotype with a few counts. The V and J genes are TRBV5-1 and TRBJ2-7; D is undetermined. Between the trimmed V and J ends, which lost 4 bases and 3 bases, there was a span of 8 bases. Germline V gene sequence: CDR1 SGHRS, CDR2 YFSETQ. The CDR3 spans 12 residues. CDR3 sequence reads: CASSLTDYEQYF. The CDR3 DNA follows: TGCGCCAGCAGCCTGACCGACTACGAGCAGTACTTC. Full variable domain (rest looked up from reference TRBV5-1 and TRBJ2-7): KAGVTQTPRYLIKTRGQQVTLSCSPISGHRSVSWYQQTPGQGLQFLFEYFSETQRNKGNFPGRFSGRQFSNSRSEMNVSTLELGDSALYLCASSLTDYEQYFGPGTRLTVT.

Ten or more counts support this clonotype. The chain carries TRBV12-3 or TRBV12-4 and TRBJ2-6, with D unclear. CDR3 size: 15 residues. V lost 6 bases to trimming and J lost 0 bases, with 9 bases between them. The CDR3 DNA follows: TGTGCCAGCAGCTTTGACACCTCTGGGGCCAACGTCCTGACTTTC. Its protein is CASSFDTSGANVLTF.

This clonotype was observed a single time. This chain joins TRBV7-6 and TRBJ1-1; the D is unclear. V was pared by 5 bases and J by 4 bases, with 14 bases between. Germline loops: CDR1 SGHVS, CDR2 FNYEAQ. This CDR3 has 14 residues. Here the CDR3 reads CASSATGWGTEAFF. In nucleotides, the CDR3 is TGTGCCAGCAGCGCCACGGGATGGGGCACTGAAGCTTTCTTT.

V gene TRBV20-1 combines with J gene TRBJ2-5; 8 nucleotides match TRBD1. This CDR3 has 14 amino acids. With V trimmed by 6 bases and J by 5 bases, 11 bases remained unmatched. Looked up from germline, CDR1 is DFQATT and CDR2 is SNEGSKA (reference sequence). The CDR3: CSATNSGGGETQYF. DNA of the CDR3: TGCAGTGCAACTAATTCAGGGGGCGGGGAGACCCAGTACTTC.

The rearrangement joins TRBV5-6 to TRBJ2-5, with 11 bases that match TRBD2. Losses at the gene ends were 0 bases for V and 2 bases for J; bases not matched to a gene: 9. The CDR3 covers 18 residues. Per germline, CDR1 SGHDT and CDR2 YYEEEE. The CDR3 DNA sequence: TGTGCCAGCAGCTTGGGGTCTAGCGGGGGGACCCTACAAGAGACCCAGTACTTC. Its translation: CASSLGSSGGTLQETQYF.

The chain couples TRBV20-1 to TRBJ1-3, with unresolved D. Germline V gene sequence: CDR1 DFQATT, CDR2 SNEGSKA (reference sequence). This CDR3 has 14 amino acids. V was cut by 6 bases and J by 1 base, with 13 bases left in between. CDR3: CSARLGESGNTIYF. The CDR3 DNA sequence: TGCAGTGCGCGCTTGGGAGAATCTGGAAACACCATATATTTT.

CDR3: CASSPRDPGGGDGYTF. CDR3 nucleotide sequence: TGTGCCAGCAGCCCCAGGGACCCTGGAGGGGGAGATGGCTACACCTTC. The chain combines TRBV7-2 with TRBJ1-2; D is perhaps TRBD1 (6 bases). V was shortened by 5 bases and J by 6 bases, with 22 bases between the two germline ends. Germline V lookup: CDR1 SGHTA, CDR2 FQGNSA. The CDR3 totals 16 residues.

This clonotype has just a few counts. The chain couples TRBV21-1 to TRBJ2-3; the table's D call of TRBD2 was not tested on the DNA. TRBV21-1 is described as a pseudogene. The length of the CDR3 is 14 residues. The CDR3 DNA is TGTGCCACCACTACTGGAGGCTGTTCTGGTACGCAGTATTTT. Residues: CATTTGGCSGTQYF.

The rearrangement joins TRBV12-3 or TRBV12-4 to TRBJ2-6, with 7 bases fitting TRBD1. V lost 3 bases, J lost 0 bases, and 8 bases stayed unmatched. This CDR3 is built from 18 residues. As DNA, the CDR3 is TGTGCCAGCAGTTTTCCGGGACAGAGTTACTCTGGGGCCAACGTCCTGACTTTC. Translating gives CASSFPGQSYSGANVLTF.